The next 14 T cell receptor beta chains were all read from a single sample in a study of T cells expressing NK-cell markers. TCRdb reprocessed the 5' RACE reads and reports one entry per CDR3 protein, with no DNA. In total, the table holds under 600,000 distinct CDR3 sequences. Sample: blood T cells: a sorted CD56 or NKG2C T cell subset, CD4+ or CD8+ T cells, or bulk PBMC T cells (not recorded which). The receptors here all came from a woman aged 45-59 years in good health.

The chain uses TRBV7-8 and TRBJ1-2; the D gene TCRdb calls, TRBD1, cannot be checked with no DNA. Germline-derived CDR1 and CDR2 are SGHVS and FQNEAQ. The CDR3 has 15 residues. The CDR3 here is CASSLGVAGTGGYTF.

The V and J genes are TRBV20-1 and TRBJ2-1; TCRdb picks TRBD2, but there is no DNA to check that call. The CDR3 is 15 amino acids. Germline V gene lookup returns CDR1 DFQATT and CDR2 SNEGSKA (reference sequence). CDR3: CSAWVRTSGITEQFF.

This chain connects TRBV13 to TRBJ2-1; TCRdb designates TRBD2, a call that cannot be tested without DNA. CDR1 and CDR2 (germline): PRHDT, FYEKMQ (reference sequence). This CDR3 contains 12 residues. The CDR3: CATGRGPEPQFF.

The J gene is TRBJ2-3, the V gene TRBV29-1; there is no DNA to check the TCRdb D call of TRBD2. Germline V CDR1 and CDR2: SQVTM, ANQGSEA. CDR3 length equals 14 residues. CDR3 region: CSVEGVRGTDTQYF.

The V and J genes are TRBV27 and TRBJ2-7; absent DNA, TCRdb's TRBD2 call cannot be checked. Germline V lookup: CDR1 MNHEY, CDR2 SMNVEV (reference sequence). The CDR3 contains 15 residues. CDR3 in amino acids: CATQNLRDYSYEQYF.

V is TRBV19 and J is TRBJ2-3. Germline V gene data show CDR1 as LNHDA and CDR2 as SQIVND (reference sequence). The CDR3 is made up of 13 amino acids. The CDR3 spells CASGSGATDTQYF.

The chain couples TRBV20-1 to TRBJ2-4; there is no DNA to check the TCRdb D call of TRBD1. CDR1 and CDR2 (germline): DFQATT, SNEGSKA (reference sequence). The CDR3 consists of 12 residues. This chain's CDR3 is CSARVGGAIQYF.

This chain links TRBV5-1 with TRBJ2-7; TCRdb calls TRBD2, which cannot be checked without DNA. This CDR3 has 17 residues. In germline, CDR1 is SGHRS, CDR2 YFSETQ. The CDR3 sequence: CASSSGLAGGPTYEQYF.

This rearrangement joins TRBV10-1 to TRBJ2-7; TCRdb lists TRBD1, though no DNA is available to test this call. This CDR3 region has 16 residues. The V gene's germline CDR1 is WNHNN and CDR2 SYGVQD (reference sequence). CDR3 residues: CASSEYRGASSYEQYF.

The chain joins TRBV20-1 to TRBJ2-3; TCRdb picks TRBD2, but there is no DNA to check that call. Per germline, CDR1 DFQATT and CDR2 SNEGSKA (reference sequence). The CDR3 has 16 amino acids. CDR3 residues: CSAGLAGGPGTDTQYF.

This CDR3 is CASRGRGGPQHF. The chain employs TRBV28 and TRBJ1-5. Germline values: CDR1 MDHEN, CDR2 SYDVKM. The length of the CDR3 is 12 residues.

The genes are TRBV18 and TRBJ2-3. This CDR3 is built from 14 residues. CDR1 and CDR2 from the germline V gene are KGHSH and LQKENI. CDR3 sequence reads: CASSPKTSADTQYF.

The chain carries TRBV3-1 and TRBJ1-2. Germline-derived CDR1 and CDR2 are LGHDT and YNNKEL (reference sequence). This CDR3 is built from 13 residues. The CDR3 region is CASSHGEEAGYTF.

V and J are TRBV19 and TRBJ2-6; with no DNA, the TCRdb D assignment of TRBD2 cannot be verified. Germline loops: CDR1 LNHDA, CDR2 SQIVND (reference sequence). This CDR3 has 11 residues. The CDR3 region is CATSRANVLTF.